The TCR beta chain described here comes from a study of blood T cell repertoires in COVID-19. As for the study in general: The United States, Italy and Spain provided the acute and convalescent COVID-19 samples. Sample material is recorded as cDNA or gDNA derived from T cells, B-cell-depleted T cells, or PBMCs.

Original analysis: Researchers report that nucleated cell counts were estimated from reference gene primer amplification. Generated by immunoSEQ multiplex PCR, the TCRdb table keeps only in-frame clones and is missing some. For V, J and clone size, that table is used; D and trimming come from the DNA. The repertoire has roughly 250,000 clones, 65% to 80% of them found once; the top ten carry 3% to 4%. This clonotype was obtained from a woman aged 35 to 49 with active or convalescent COVID-19. Sequencing was done on a sample of peripheral blood.

CDR3 DNA sequence: TGTGCTAGTGGTTTGGTATTAGCAGGGGGTCGGACCTACGAGCAGTACTTC. It yields the protein CASGLVLAGGRTYEQYF. The genes are TRBV12-5 and TRBJ2-7, with 7 nucleotides matching TRBD1. The CDR3 loop spans 17 amino acids. Germline assignment: CDR1 LGHNT and CDR2 FRNRAP. J gave up 2 bases and V 0 bases, and 10 bases lay outside the gene matches.